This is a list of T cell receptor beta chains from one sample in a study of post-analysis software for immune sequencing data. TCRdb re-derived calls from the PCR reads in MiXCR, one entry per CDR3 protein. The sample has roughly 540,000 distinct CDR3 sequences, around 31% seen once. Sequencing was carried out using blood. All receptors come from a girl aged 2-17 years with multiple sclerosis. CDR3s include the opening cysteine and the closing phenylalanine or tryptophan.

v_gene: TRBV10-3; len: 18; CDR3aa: CAISESRSGAGVQETQYF
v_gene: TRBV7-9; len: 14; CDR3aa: CASSPDRPNYEQYF
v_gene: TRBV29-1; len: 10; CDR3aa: CSVVHYEQYF
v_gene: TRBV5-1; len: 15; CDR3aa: CASSKDPGANTEAFF
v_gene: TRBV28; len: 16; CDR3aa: CASVQGSRGSYNEQFF
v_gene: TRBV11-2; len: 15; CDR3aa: CASSLSSPTTYEQYF
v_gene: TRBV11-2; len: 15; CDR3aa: CASSPGQGTFYGYTF
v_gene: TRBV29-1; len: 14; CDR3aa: CSVESGTGSDEQYF
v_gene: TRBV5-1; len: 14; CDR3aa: CASSLGTSRDGYTF
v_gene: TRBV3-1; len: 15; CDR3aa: CASSQDRRGANVLTF
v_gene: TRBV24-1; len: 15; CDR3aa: CATSDSAGLNHEQYF
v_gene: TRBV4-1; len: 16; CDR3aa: CASSQEGRGWSDTQYF
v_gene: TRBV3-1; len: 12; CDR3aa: CASSQVADTQYF
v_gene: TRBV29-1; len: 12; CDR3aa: CSGWSSGYEQYF
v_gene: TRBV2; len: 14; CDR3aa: CANTDSPVYNEQFF
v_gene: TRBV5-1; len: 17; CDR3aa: CASSLGGWISMNTEAFF
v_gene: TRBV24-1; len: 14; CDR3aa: CATSDFGRSYEQYF
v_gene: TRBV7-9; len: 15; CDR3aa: CASTPGTSGGETQYF
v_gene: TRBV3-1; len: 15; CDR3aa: CASSRETGRYSIQYF
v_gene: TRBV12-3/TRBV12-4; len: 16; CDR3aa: CASSSLGRGNRGTQYF
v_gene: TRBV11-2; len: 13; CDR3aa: CASSLSTRETQYF
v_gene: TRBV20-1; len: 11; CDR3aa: CTLRRGTEALF